The 32 T cell receptor beta chains in this list originate from one sample, sequenced in a study of CD4 T cells in relation to SARS-CoV-2 and coronaviruses (dated by TCRdb to the early 2020s). These TCRs are of unknown antigen specificity. To prepare the library, the immunoSEQ multiplex PCR assay was applied. TCRdb re-hosts the immuneACCESS table, in-frame sequences only. Its copies lack some clones; in the studies checked, an unresolved V gene accounts for under half of them, and the cause for the rest is not known. A total of fewer than 25,000 clones appear in this sample, about 76% of them only once. 13% to 15% of the sample belongs to the ten largest clones. CD4+ T cells from unexposed donors were collected before the COVID-19 pandemic (2011-2018). After around eleven days of culture, CD4+ T cells were isolated with the EasySep CD4+ T cell isolation kit. Material for sequencing was CD4+ T cells from PBMCs, cultured in vitro. The receptor set was obtained from a human donor in good health.

CDR3 amino acids: CASSDGGYGYTF. The CDR3 coding sequence is TGTGCCAGCAGCGACGGGGGTTACGGCTACACCTTC. The genes are TRBV7-2 and TRBJ1-2; perhaps TRBD1 as D (5 bases). The germline CDR1 and CDR2 sequences are SGHTA and FQGNSA. This CDR3 has 12 residues. The V gene lost 5 bases and the J gene lost 8 bases, with 12 bases spanning the gap.

The chain has TRBV5-5 and TRBJ1-2; D remains ambiguous. Per germline, CDR1 SGHKS and CDR2 YYEKEE (reference sequence). Trimming removed 2 bases from V and 4 bases from J, with 12 bases in between. This CDR3 contains 14 residues. Here the CDR3 DNA reads TGTGCCAGCAGCTTTTCTCGGGAGACCTATGGCTACACCTTC. This sequence encodes CASSFSRETYGYTF.

This clone was seen once. The V and J genes are TRBV9 and TRBJ1-5; D uncertain. Germline CDR1 SGDLS, CDR2 YYNGEE. This CDR3 comprises 14 residues. Trimming left V 0 bases short and J 4 bases short, with 8 bases between. The CDR3 loop is CASSVAAENQPQHF. CDR3 coding DNA: TGTGCCAGCAGCGTAGCTGCGGAGAATCAGCCCCAGCATTTT.

Within the sample, this clone is medium-sized. V gene TRBV7-2 combines with J gene TRBJ2-1; D gene uncertain. This CDR3 comprises 11 residues. V was trimmed by 4 bases and J by 10 bases, leaving 8 bases between them. CDR1 is SGHTA, CDR2 FQGNSA, per germline. DNA of the CDR3: TGTGCCAGCAGCTCGCTTGGGGAGCAGTTCTTC. Its protein product is CASSSLGEQFF.

The CDR3, as DNA: TGTGCCACCAGCAGGGGGCGAGTGACCCGCATTTACGAGCAGTTCTTC. Its translation is CATSRGRVTRIYEQFF. This chain uses TRBV15 with TRBJ2-7; the D gene is possibly TRBD1 (5 bases). Matching the DNA end better, TRBJ2-1 makes the J call doubtful. CDR1 is LNHNV and CDR2 is YYDKDF in the germline V gene (reference sequence). This CDR3 is built from 16 residues.

This clone was seen only a few times. The genes are TRBV30 and TRBJ1-1, with D unresolved. The V and J ends lost 2 bases and 1 base respectively, with 14 bases between them. The CDR3 spans 15 residues. Germline values: CDR1 GTSNPN, CDR2 SVGIG (reference sequence). In nucleotides, the CDR3 is TGTGCCTGGAGTACCCCGGGAGCTTCGAACACTGAAGCTTTCTTT. Its protein is CAWSTPGASNTEAFF. Combining the CDR3 with reference TRBV30 and TRBJ1-1 gives the whole variable domain SQTIHQWPATLVQPVGSPLSLECTVEGTSNPNLYWYRQAAGRGLQLLFYSVGIGQISSEVPQNLSASRPQDRQFILSSKKLLLSDSGFYLCAWSTPGASNTEAFFGQGTRLTVV.

This clone was seen a handful of times. V usage is TRBV7-2 and J usage is TRBJ2-7, with 9 bases that match TRBD1. Trimming took 4 bases from V and 4 from J; bases not matched to a gene: 2. CDR3 length equals 13 residues. Germline V CDR1 and CDR2: SGHTA, FQGNSA. This chain's CDR3 is CASSSQGAYEQYF. CDR3 bases: TGTGCCAGCAGCTCACAGGGGGCGTACGAGCAGTACTTC.

J is TRBJ1-2 and V is TRBV19; maybe TRBD1 (5 bases). This CDR3 is 13 amino acids long. Trimming removed 5 bases at V and 2 bases at J, with 9 bases between. The germline CDR1 and CDR2 sequences are LNHDA and SQIVND (reference sequence). The CDR3 DNA sequence: TGTGCCAGTAGTTCCGGGACCAACTATGGCTACACCTTC. Its protein is CASSSGTNYGYTF.

This clone came up a few times. Here the CDR3 reads CSVESGQGLEQYF. CDR3 nucleotide sequence: TGCAGCGTTGAATCCGGACAGGGGCTCGAGCAGTACTTC. The chain couples TRBV29-1 to TRBJ2-7; 9 bases fit TRBD1. Germline V gene sequence: CDR1 SQVTM, CDR2 ANQGSEA. Trimming took 2 bases from V and 6 from J; bases not matched to a gene: 5. This CDR3 is built from 13 residues.

This clone was observed once. The chain has TRBV30 and TRBJ2-1; D gene ambiguous. The CDR3 runs 13 residues. Germline-derived CDR1 and CDR2 are GTSNPN and SVGIG (reference sequence). V was pared by 2 bases and J by 3 bases, with 8 bases between. Here the CDR3 reads CAWSLGNYNEQFF. CDR3 coding DNA: TGTGCCTGGAGTCTTGGGAACTACAATGAGCAGTTCTTC.

V gene TRBV12-3 or TRBV12-4 combines with J gene TRBJ2-6; D is ambiguous. Deletions cut 6 bases from V and 4 bases from J, with 4 bases between. The CDR3 runs 12 residues. CDR3 region: CASREGANVLTF. CDR3 bases: TGTGCCAGCAGAGAAGGGGCCAACGTCCTGACTTTC.

This clone is a singleton in its sample. The rearrangement links TRBV7-9 to TRBJ2-6, with D uncertain. Per the germline V gene, CDR1 is SEHNR and CDR2 is FQNEAQ (reference sequence). The V end was cut by 2 bases, the J end by 4 bases, with 6 bases between. The CDR3 totals 14 residues. The CDR3 sequence is CASSLIVGANVLTF. The CDR3 region has the DNA TGTGCCAGCAGCTTAATAGTCGGGGCCAACGTCCTGACTTTC.

This clone was seen just once. The DNA of the CDR3 is TGTGCCAGCAGTGAACTAGCAACGGAGACCCAGTACTTC. Its protein product is CASSELATETQYF. The rearrangement uses TRBV6-1 and TRBJ2-5, with TRBD2 as a possible D gene (5 bases). The V end lost 2 bases, the J end lost 5 bases, and 9 bases lay between the germline ends. In germline, CDR1 is MNHNS, CDR2 SASEGT. This CDR3 has 13 residues.

The V and J genes are TRBV6-4 and TRBJ2-5; possible D gene TRBD1, 6 bases. This CDR3 is 15 amino acids long. Trimming removed 4 bases at V and 2 bases at J, with 14 bases between. CDR1 and CDR2 (germline): MRHNA, SNTAGT. Here the CDR3 DNA reads TGTGCCAGCAGTGCACGGAGGACAGAGCAAGAGACCCAGTACTTC. It encodes CASSARRTEQETQYF.

The chain joins TRBV19 to TRBJ2-5, with TRBD2 matching over 7 bases. After removal of 4 bases from V and 1 base from J, the junction contained 6 bases not matched to a gene. CDR1 and CDR2 from the germline V gene are LNHDA and SQIVND (reference sequence). The CDR3 is made up of 15 amino acids. The CDR3 DNA reads TGTGCCAGTAGTAGCACCGGGACTACCCAAGAGACCCAGTACTTC. Its protein is CASSSTGTTQETQYF. Looking up the rest from reference TRBV19 and TRBJ2-5 gives the full variable domain: DGGITQSPKYLFRKEGQNVTLSCEQNLNHDAMYWYRQDPGQGLRLIYYSQIVNDFQKGDIAEGYSVSREKKESFPLTVTSAQKNPTAFYLCASSSTGTTQETQYFGPGTRLLVL.

Judged by abundance, this clone is large. V usage is TRBV6-6 and J usage is TRBJ2-6, with 15 bases aligning to TRBD2. V was pared by 5 bases and J by 2 bases, with 4 bases of the junction left unmatched. CDR1 and CDR2 (germline): MNHNY, SVGAGI (reference sequence). CDR3 length: 18 amino acids. In DNA, the CDR3 is TGTGCCAGCAGTCCCCGGACTAGCGGGGGGGCTGGGGCCAACGTCCTGACTTTC. This encodes CASSPRTSGGAGANVLTF.

This clone was detected a few times. V gene TRBV16 combines with J gene TRBJ1-5, with a weak D call TRBD1 (6 bases). Trimming stripped 6 bases from V and 0 bases from J, with 12 bases between. Germline lookup yields CDR1 KGHSY and CDR2 FQNENV. This CDR3 spans 15 amino acids. CDR3 amino acids: CASSQTGNSNQPQHF. The CDR3 coding sequence is TGTGCCAGCAGTCAGACAGGAAATAGCAATCAGCCCCAGCATTTT. Supplemented by reference TRBV16 and TRBJ1-5, the full variable domain reads GEEVAQTPKHLVRGEGQKAKLYCAPIKGHSYVFWYQQVLKNEFKFLISFQNENVFDETGMPKERFSAKCLPNSPCSLEIQATKLEDSAVYFCASSQTGNSNQPQHFGDGTRLSIL.

The genes are TRBV12-3 or TRBV12-4 and TRBJ1-1; the D is unclear. The V gene lost 2 bases and the J gene lost 6 bases, with 7 bases spanning the gap. The CDR3 runs 12 residues. Here the CDR3 reads CASSLQASEAFF. As DNA, the CDR3 is TGTGCCAGCAGTTTACAGGCGTCTGAAGCTTTCTTT.

This rearrangement joins TRBV19 to TRBJ2-5; 8 bases are a match to TRBD1. V shed 1 base and J 5 bases; nucleotides not matched to a gene: 3. The CDR3 is 14 amino acids. CDR1 is LNHDA, CDR2 SQIVND, per germline (reference sequence). The chain's CDR3 is CASSIGRGQETQYF. The CDR3 DNA reads TGTGCCAGTAGTATAGGCAGGGGGCAGGAGACCCAGTACTTC.

The genes are TRBV3-1 (or the pseudogene TRBV3-2) and TRBJ1-6; perhaps TRBD1 as D (6 bases). Germline assignment: CDR1 LGHDT and CDR2 YNNKEL (reference sequence). Deletions cut 2 bases from V and 3 bases from J, with 14 bases between. The CDR3 runs to 17 residues. CDR3 region: CASSQPSGGLYNSPLHF. The CDR3 nucleotides read TGTGCCAGCAGCCAACCTAGCGGGGGCCTCTATAATTCACCCCTCCACTTT.

This chain connects TRBV12-3 or TRBV12-4 to TRBJ1-2; D is undetermined. Trimming shortened V by 1 base and J by 5 bases, and 5 bases separated the two germline ends. This CDR3 has 12 residues. The CDR3 DNA reads as TGTGCCAGCAGTTTAGGGAGGTATGGCTACACCTTC. This gives the protein CASSLGRYGYTF.

V usage is TRBV2 and J usage is TRBJ1-3; D is perhaps TRBD1 (6 bases). CDR3 length: 17 residues. CDR1 is SNHLY and CDR2 is FYNNEI in the germline V gene. V was shortened by 6 bases and J by 0 bases, with 18 bases between the two germline ends. The CDR3 DNA follows: TGTGCCAGCAGCGTCCGGACAGCACTAACCTCTGGAAACACCATATATTTT. Amino acid sequence: CASSVRTALTSGNTIYF. The full variable domain, rest sourced from reference TRBV2 and TRBJ1-3, is EPEVTQTPSHQVTQMGQEVILRCVPISNHLYFYWYRQILGQKVEFLVSFYNNEISEKSEIFDDQFSVERPDGSNFTLKIRSTKLEDSAMYFCASSVRTALTSGNTIYFGEGSWLTVV.

This chain links TRBV6-4 with TRBJ2-6; no definite D call. Trimming took 3 bases from V and 0 from J, leaving 6 bases between them. Germline loops: CDR1 MRHNA, CDR2 SNTAGT. The CDR3 is made up of 15 amino acids. CDR3 DNA: TGTGCCAGCAGTGAGTTCAGCTCTGGGGCCAACGTCCTGACTTTC. It yields the protein CASSEFSSGANVLTF.

This chain uses TRBV19 with TRBJ2-7; 10 bases are shared with TRBD1. The CDR3 consists of 16 residues. The germline V gene has CDR1 LNHDA and CDR2 SQIVND (reference sequence). After removal of 0 bases from V and 3 bases from J, the junction contained 5 bases not matched to a gene. The CDR3 sequence: CASSIDGTGVIYEQYF. CDR3 DNA sequence: TGTGCCAGTAGTATAGACGGGACAGGGGTAATCTACGAGCAGTACTTC.

V gene TRBV27 combines with J gene TRBJ1-1, with D possibly being TRBD1 (6 bases). From germline, CDR1 is MNHEY and CDR2 SMNVEV (reference sequence). Deletions cut 6 bases from V and 4 bases from J, with 15 bases between. The CDR3 has 14 residues. CDR3 in amino acids: CASRGHGGSTEAFF. The CDR3 bases are TGTGCCAGCAGGGGACACGGTGGTTCCACTGAAGCTTTCTTT.

The rearrangement uses TRBV7-8 and TRBJ2-3; maybe TRBD2 (6 bases). The CDR3 consists of 14 residues. Deletions cut 5 bases from V and 2 bases from J, with 11 bases between. Germline V gene sequence: CDR1 SGHVS, CDR2 FQNEAQ. CDR3 region: CASSPRDLTDTQYF. The CDR3 bases are TGTGCCAGCAGCCCGCGGGATCTCACAGATACGCAGTATTTT.

This clone was seen just once. The chain recombines TRBV6-5 with TRBJ2-7, with D tentatively TRBD2 (6 bases). The germline gives CDR1 MNHEY, CDR2 SVGAGI. The CDR3 is 16 amino acids. V lost 4 bases to trimming and J lost 0 bases, with 16 bases between them. CDR3 nucleotide sequence: TGTGCCAGCAGTTCACCTTCTAGCGCCGGCTCCTACGAGCAGTACTTC. Residues: CASSSPSSAGSYEQYF.

V is TRBV11-2 and J is TRBJ1-2, with 7 bases lining up with TRBD1. This CDR3 has 13 amino acids. The germline V gene has CDR1 SGHAT and CDR2 FQNNGV. The V gene end was trimmed by 5 bases and the J gene end by 7 bases; junction bases not matched to a gene: 7. DNA for the CDR3: TGTGCCAGCAGCCTAGTACAGGGGATTGGCTACACCTTC. It yields the protein CASSLVQGIGYTF.

The V call is TRBV2, the J call TRBJ2-5; D remains unclear. V was shortened by 4 bases and J by 5 bases, with 17 bases between the two germline ends. Germline V gene lookup returns CDR1 SNHLY and CDR2 FYNNEI. There are 15 residues in the CDR3. The CDR3 DNA reads as TGTGCCAGCAGTGGGACGGCGACCCTGGTTGAGACCCAGTACTTC. Translating it yields CASSGTATLVETQYF.

This chain uses TRBV19 with TRBJ2-1; 14 bases fit TRBD2. J gave up 8 bases and V 3 bases, and 6 bases lay outside the gene matches. CDR1 is LNHDA and CDR2 is SQIVND in the germline V gene (reference sequence). This CDR3 region has 16 residues. The chain's CDR3 is CASSIPGLAGGHEQFF. In nucleotides, the CDR3 is TGTGCCAGTAGTATCCCCGGACTAGCGGGAGGACATGAGCAGTTCTTC.

The rearrangement joins TRBV6-5 to TRBJ2-7; 8 nucleotides line up with TRBD1. The CDR3 runs 15 residues. Germline values: CDR1 MNHEY, CDR2 SVGAGI. V lost 4 bases, J lost 0 bases, and 5 bases stayed unmatched. The CDR3 reads CASSSGGTGSYEQYF. The DNA of the CDR3 is TGTGCCAGCAGTTCCGGCGGGACAGGCTCCTACGAGCAGTACTTC.

This clone was seen more than once but under ten times. The chain has TRBV10-3 and TRBJ1-6; no definite D call. The V and J ends lost 8 bases and 6 bases respectively, with 17 bases between them. The germline CDR1 and CDR2 sequences are ENHRY and SYGVKD. The length of the CDR3 is 15 residues. Here the CDR3 reads CAIRDRPDANSPLHF. CDR3 sequence (DNA): TGTGCCATCCGAGACCGACCAGACGCTAATTCACCCCTCCACTTT.